These 20 T cell receptor beta chains were all obtained from the same sample, sequenced in a study of T cell responses to AZD1222 COVID-19 vaccine listed by TCRdb under 2021. The method behind the library was the immunoSEQ multiplex PCR assay. TCRdb obtained this table from immuneACCESS and retained in-frame rearrangements with V and J assigned. These tables miss some clones; where compared with another copy, unresolved V genes account for less than half of the shortfall, and the remainder is unexplained. Across this sample there are approximately 120,000 clones, with over 85% seen only once. The top ten constitute approximately 3.1% of the sample. Reading the label with the study, this specimen's time point is: baseline before first vaccination. Specimen: peripheral blood, collected on day 0 of AZD1222 vaccination. These receptors were obtained from an adult in good health.

The V and J genes are TRBV6-6 and TRBJ1-1; D is uncertain. This CDR3 has 13 residues. The germline gives CDR1 MNHNY, CDR2 SVGAGI (reference sequence). Trimming cost V 7 bases and J 1 base, with 10 bases left between them. Here the CDR3 reads CASMHAGNTEAFF. The CDR3 DNA sequence: TGTGCCAGCATGCATGCAGGGAACACTGAAGCTTTCTTT.

The CDR3 sequence is CASSPTGVRYTF. The CDR3 DNA reads TGTGCCAGCAGTCCAACAGGGGTTCGCTACACCTTC. The chain combines TRBV12-3 or TRBV12-4 with TRBJ1-2; 7 positions match TRBD1. Unmatched junction bases numbered 6, after V lost 5 bases and J lost 9 bases. CDR3 size: 12 residues.

The V call is TRBV6-5, the J call TRBJ1-4; D may be TRBD1 (6 bases). The CDR3 is made up of 14 amino acids. Germline V gene lookup returns CDR1 MNHEY and CDR2 SVGAGI. The ends were cut back, 5 bases at V and 4 bases at J, with 11 bases in the middle. The CDR3 coding sequence is TGTGCCAGCAGTCCGGGACACCTTAATGAAAAACTGTTTTTT. Translating it yields CASSPGHLNEKLFF.

The rearrangement links TRBV11-2 to TRBJ2-5; 9 nucleotides line up with TRBD2. Germline V gene sequence: CDR1 SGHAT, CDR2 FQNNGV. V shed 3 bases and J 5 bases; nucleotides not matched to a gene: 19. CDR3 length: 19 amino acids. This CDR3 is CASSLGSLGLAGRGETQYF. The CDR3 DNA sequence: TGTGCCAGCAGCTTGGGTTCTCTGGGGCTAGCGGGGCGGGGTGAGACCCAGTACTTC. The whole variable domain, remainder taken from reference TRBV11-2 and TRBJ2-5, is EAGVAQSPRYKIIEKRQSVAFWCNPISGHATLYWYQQILGQGPKLLIQFQNNGVVDDSQLPKDRFSAERLKGVDSTLKIQPAKLEDSAVYLCASSLGSLGLAGRGETQYFGPGTRLLVL.

This chain joins TRBV19 and TRBJ2-3, with D possibly TRBD1 on 6 matching bases. Trimming left V 8 bases short and J 4 bases short, with 19 bases between. There are 15 residues in the CDR3. Germline V gene sequence: CDR1 LNHDA, CDR2 SQIVND (reference sequence). CDR3 loop: CASVSNPKGADTQYF. DNA for the CDR3: TGTGCCAGTGTGAGTAACCCGAAGGGGGCAGATACGCAGTATTTT.

This clone appeared a single time. The chain carries TRBV4-2 and TRBJ1-1, with 8 bases that match TRBD1. Germline V gives CDR1 LGHNA, CDR2 YNFKEQ. There are 16 residues in the CDR3. With 0 bases clipped from V and 0 bases from J, the junction kept 3 bases outside the gene matches. CDR3 nucleotide sequence: TGTGCCAGCAGCCAAGATTGGGACAGGCTGAACACTGAAGCTTTCTTT. It yields the protein CASSQDWDRLNTEAFF.

Here the CDR3 reads CASRQQGTGNTIYF. The CDR3 bases are TGTGCCAGCAGGCAACAGGGTACTGGAAACACCATATATTTT. This chain links TRBV7-8 with TRBJ1-3; D is perhaps TRBD1 (6 bases). The germline V gene encodes CDR1 SGHVS and CDR2 FQNEAQ. The CDR3 consists of 14 residues. The V and J ends lost 6 bases and 2 bases respectively, with 11 bases between them.

The rearrangement joins TRBV6-1 to TRBJ2-2; maybe TRBD2 (5 bases). The CDR3 is made up of 13 amino acids. Germline V CDR1 and CDR2: MNHNS, SASEGT. Trimming shortened V by 3 bases and J by 7 bases, and 9 bases separated the two germline ends. CDR3 residues: CASSEAGVGELFF. The CDR3 region has the DNA TGTGCCAGCAGTGAGGCCGGGGTCGGGGAGCTGTTTTTT.

This chain joins TRBV6-5 and TRBJ1-2; 7 positions agree with TRBD1. CDR3 length: 14 residues. Trimming removed 8 bases from V and 7 bases from J; junction bases left unmatched: 13. CDR1 and CDR2 (germline): MNHEY, SVGAGI. The CDR3 here is CASGDTGAVGGYTF. The CDR3 coding sequence is TGTGCCAGCGGCGACACAGGGGCAGTGGGTGGCTACACCTTC.

The rearrangement uses TRBV6-2 or TRBV6-3 and TRBJ1-5; D is undetermined. Trimming took off 6 bases at V and 0 bases at J, with 12 bases between the two ends. CDR3 size: 15 residues. CDR1 and CDR2 from the germline V gene are MNHEY and SVGEGT. The CDR3 is CASSPDGLSNQPQHF. The CDR3 DNA reads TGTGCCAGCAGCCCGGACGGCCTTAGCAATCAGCCCCAGCATTTT.

The rearrangement joins TRBV27 to TRBJ1-5; TRBD1 agrees at 8 bases. Losses at the gene ends were 1 base for V and 6 bases for J; bases not matched to a gene: 8. The CDR3 is 16 amino acids. Germline-derived CDR1 and CDR2 are MNHEY and SMNVEV (reference sequence). CDR3: CASSLLAGGPAQPQHF. The CDR3 DNA reads TGTGCCAGCAGTTTATTGGCAGGGGGCCCAGCTCAGCCCCAGCATTTT.

The CDR3 nucleotides read TGTGCCAGCAGCTTAAATTCCGGGGGGCTAGAGGGCTACACCTTC. It translates to CASSLNSGGLEGYTF. The genes are TRBV7-2 and TRBJ1-2; D might be TRBD1 (6 bases). Germline assignment: CDR1 SGHTA and CDR2 FQGNSA. CDR3 size: 15 residues. V lost 2 bases and J lost 8, with 18 bases in between.

The chain employs TRBV4-1 and TRBJ1-1; possible D gene TRBD1, 6 bases. CDR1 is MGHRA, CDR2 YSYEKL, per germline. There are 15 residues in the CDR3. Trimming left V 3 bases short and J 5 bases short, with 16 bases between. CDR3 protein: CASSQAPGDVTEAFF. The DNA of the CDR3 is TGCGCCAGCAGCCAGGCCCCAGGGGATGTGACTGAAGCTTTCTTT.

This rearrangement joins TRBV29-1 to TRBJ1-2, with D uncertain. Germline CDR1 reads SQVTM; CDR2 reads ANQGSEA. The ends were cut back, 7 bases at V and 7 bases at J, with 13 bases in the middle. The CDR3 has 11 residues. The CDR3 DNA reads TGCAGCGCCCCCAGGAAGGGTGGCTACACCTTC. Its protein is CSAPRKGGYTF.

The genes are TRBV18 and TRBJ2-3, with D possibly matching TRBD1 (6 bases). The CDR3 is 13 residues long. The germline V gene encodes CDR1 KGHSH and CDR2 LQKENI. The V and J ends lost 2 bases and 3 bases respectively, with 6 bases between them. In DNA, the CDR3 is TGTGCCAGCTCACCAGGGACAACAGATACGCAGTATTTT. This translates into CASSPGTTDTQYF.

The genes are TRBV10-3 and TRBJ1-2; 7 bases match TRBD1. Germline lookup yields CDR1 ENHRY and CDR2 SYGVKD. The V and J ends lost 7 bases and 0 bases, in that order; junction bases with no gene match: 11. The CDR3 is made up of 16 amino acids. This CDR3 is CAIKEGTAYTNYGYTF. In DNA, the CDR3 is TGTGCCATCAAGGAAGGGACAGCTTATACTAACTATGGCTACACCTTC.

Only one count was recorded for this clone. The rearrangement uses TRBV4-1 and TRBJ2-2; the D call may be TRBD1 or TRBD2 (5 bases each). The germline CDR1 and CDR2 sequences are MGHRA and YSYEKL. This CDR3 has 16 residues. Trimming left V 0 bases short and J 0 bases short, with 8 bases between. The CDR3 DNA reads as TGCGCCAGCAGCCAAGAAGGGACGGCGAACACCGGGGAGCTGTTTTTT. Translating gives CASSQEGTANTGELFF.

This clone was picked up one time. The chain joins TRBV27 to TRBJ1-2; a weak D match, TRBD1 (6 bases). With 4 bases removed from V and 7 bases from J, the gap between germline ends came to 16 bases. The CDR3 has 14 residues. Germline CDR1 MNHEY, CDR2 SMNVEV (reference sequence). DNA for the CDR3: TGTGCCAGCAGTTCTGATACAGGGTCGTCTGGCTACACCTTC. This encodes CASSSDTGSSGYTF.

The chain has TRBV5-5 and TRBJ2-4; TRBD1 agrees at 9 bases. Germline assignment: CDR1 SGHKS and CDR2 YYEKEE (reference sequence). The CDR3 runs to 12 residues. The ends lost 10 bases at V and 6 bases at J; junction bases unmatched: 5. CDR3 in DNA: TGTGCCGGGGGACAGGGAGGAAACATTCAGTACTTC. As protein: CAGGQGGNIQYF. Full variable domain (missing parts from reference TRBV5-5 and TRBJ2-4): DAGVTQSPTHLIKTRGQQVTLRCSPISGHKSVSWYQQVLGQGPQFIFQYYEKEERGRGNFPDRFSARQFPNYSSELNVNALLLGDSALYLCAGGQGGNIQYFGAGTRLSVL.

The chain has TRBV3-1 (or the pseudogene TRBV3-2) and TRBJ2-6; D possibly corresponds to TRBD2 (6 bases). Germline-derived CDR1 and CDR2 are LGHDT and YNNKEL (reference sequence). V lost 0 bases and J lost 4, with 13 bases in between. This CDR3 has 17 residues. The CDR3 is CASSQESPGVGANVLTF. In DNA form, the CDR3 reads TGTGCCAGCAGCCAAGAGTCACCGGGGGTCGGGGCCAACGTCCTGACTTTC.